This record covers a single TCR beta chain. Its target antigen remains unknown. It has no much larger one-base neighbor in the sample; base qualities were not kept. TCRbeta CDR3 regions were amplified from genomic DNA using the immunoSEQ Assay, a bias-controlled multiplex PCR. The original pipeline was this. The number of nucleated cells in each sample was estimated by amplification of reference gene primers within the assay. Sequence reads were collapsed and filtered to measure the absolute abundance of every unique TCRbeta CDR3 rearrangement. For each sample, productive Simpson clonality was calculated as the square root of Simpson's diversity index over productive rearrangements. What TCRdb holds here is the immuneACCESS table cut down to in-frame rearrangements. Part of the clones is not present; checked against another copy, under half of the missing clones reflect an unresolved V gene, and the others are unexplained. D and trimming were read from the DNA, whereas the V and J calls and clone size are those reported in that table. The sample profile shows about 340,000 clones; roughly 90% of them were found once. 6% to 8.5% of the sample goes to the ten largest clones.

One collaborating source in Seattle enrolled patients while the patients were actively infected and followed the patients over time throughout the course of disease. Collaborating institutions collected whole blood in K2EDTA tubes following their own protocols. For TCRbeta analysis, collaborators shipped samples as frozen whole blood, isolated PBMCs, or DNA extracted from either of those sample types. This sample is drawn from a study of blood T cell repertoires in COVID-19 (TCRdb year 2020). About the investigation overall: Samples from collaborators originated in the United States, Italy and Spain and spanned both the acute and convalescent phases of COVID-19. The material from the prospective study consisted of cDNA or gDNA derived from T cells, B-cell-depleted T cells, or PBMCs. Deeply sampled blood TCRbeta repertoires from subjects exposed to, actively infected with, or recovered from COVID-19 were included in the dataset. Where available, HLA class I and class II types were taken from metadata supplied by the sample provider and were not determined by assay-based typing. Samples came from the ongoing ImmuneRACE study (first 160 participants) plus 1,254 subjects from 6 global collaborators. A de-identified subject ID, COVID-19 status, age in years and sex were almost always included in the sample metadata. The repertoires were released in a freely available public database meant as a resource for research on the immune response to SARS-CoV-2. General findings and caveats noted by the study authors: How much clinical and demographic metadata was included differed by source and by participant, and the metadata was provided uncurated.

The trim is 3 bases for V and 7 bases for J, with a gap of 12 bases between the germline ends. The CDR3 runs 13 amino acids, cysteine and phenylalanine included. Just CDR3 DNA is preserved here, 39 bases in frame from base 1. The clonotype was recovered from a woman between 65 and 79 years old with COVID-19, enrolled during active disease. Input material: peripheral blood. This chain is built from TRBV12-3 or TRBV12-4 and TRBJ1-2, and perhaps TRBD1 as D gene, on 5 matching bases. The sequenced DNA: TGTGCCAGCAGTTTCTGGCAGGGCTCTGGCTACACCTTC. It translates to CASSFWQGSGYTF.